This T cell receptor beta chain derives from a study of cytomegalovirus exposure and HLA in healthy donors. Vbeta (60) and Jbeta (13) primers were used in the PCR. Assay used: immunoSEQ multiplex PCR; TCRdb lists only in-frame clones, some missing. This repertoire shows about 180,000 clones, 70% to 80% found once; its top ten account for roughly 0.64%. This CDR3 has 14 amino acids. The V gene lost 7 bases and the J gene lost 0 bases, with 10 bases spanning the gap. Germline CDR1 is MDHEN and CDR2 is SYDVKM. The rearrangement uses TRBV28 and TRBJ1-5, with D possibly TRBD1 on 5 matching bases. Sequenced input: PBMCs. The TCR sequence derives from a woman aged 40 to 50 in good health and CMV-seronegative. The CDR3 reads CASTGGYSNQPQHF. The CDR3 coding sequence is TGTGCCAGCACCGGGGGTTATAGCAATCAGCCCCAGCATTTT.